The T cell receptor (beta chain) described here comes from a study of blood T cells in healthy people across ages. Study overall: Template switching picked up about one barcoded beta molecule for each two T cells.

This CDR3 is built from 15 residues. Germline V gives CDR1 SGHRS, CDR2 YFSETQ. Trimming took 0 bases from V and 1 from J; bases not matched to a gene: 3. Only a few counts were recorded for this clonotype. The antigen remains unidentified. Findings and caveats of the study: Roughly linear age-related decline in beta diversity appeared, significant by age about 37. Compared with aged donors, long-lived donors showed fewer expanded clones, suggesting selection.

Ranging in age from about 6 to 100, the donors were healthy Caucasian individuals from Russia. A second PCR, run for about 6 to 12 cycles, used a sample-barcoded 5' primer plus a J-beta primer mix. TCRdb passed the 5' RACE reads through MiXCR, listing each CDR3 protein once. The sample holds 710,000 or so distinct CDR3 sequences, 20% to 25% seen once. The rearrangement joins TRBV5-1 to TRBJ2-5; TRBD2 matches at 7 bases. This receptor was taken from a man aged 65-85 years in good health. Sequencing was performed on blood. In DNA form, the CDR3 reads TGCGCCAGCAGCTTGGACGGGAGGTCCCAAGAGACCCAGTACTTC. It translates to CASSLDGRSQETQYF. The variable domain in full, completed from reference TRBV5-1 and TRBJ2-5, reads KAGVTQTPRYLIKTRGQQVTLSCSPISGHRSVSWYQQTPGQGLQFLFEYFSETQRNKGNFPGRFSGRQFSNSRSEMNVSTLELGDSALYLCASSLDGRSQETQYFGPGTRLLVL.